A selection of T cell receptor beta chains follows, all from one sample in a study of cytomegalovirus exposure and HLA in healthy donors. Profiling relied on immunoSEQ multiplex PCR, and the TCRdb table lists in-frame clones only, not all of them. The sample contains 220,000 or so clones, approximately 83% of which appear only once. Sequenced material: PBMCs. Receptors originate from a woman in her twenties or thirties in good health and CMV-seropositive. The CDR3 runs from the conserved cysteine through the conserved F or W. The D gene is left open where the match is weak. Some rows mark clone size as missing; the rest say once, few, many or name a class of expanded clone.

J gene,D gene,clone size,V gene,CDR3 protein,CDR3 DNA
TRBJ1-3,NA,NA,TRBV30,CAWSVQGGNTIYF,TGTGCCTGGAGTGTACAAGGCGGAAACACCATATATTTT
TRBJ1-4,NA,few,TRBV6-5,CASSYSRAATNEKLFF,TGTGCCAGCAGTTACTCGAGGGCTGCAACTAATGAAAAACTGTTTTTT
TRBJ2-3,TRBD1,NA,TRBV19,CASSKRDSGTDTQYF,TGTGCCAGTAGTAAAAGGGACAGCGGCACAGATACGCAGTATTTT
TRBJ2-7,TRBD2,NA,TRBV13,CASSLGTASGSEQYF,TGTGCCAGCAGCTTAGGAACCGCTAGCGGGTCCGAGCAGTACTTC
TRBJ1-5,TRBD1,once,TRBV2,CASKPGTGGNQPQHF,TGTGCCAGCAAACCAGGGACAGGCGGCAATCAGCCCCAGCATTTT
TRBJ2-5,NA,NA,TRBV11-2,CASSLAAGQTETQYF,TGTGCCAGCAGCTTGGCCGCGGGGCAGACGGAGACCCAGTACTTC
TRBJ1-1,NA,NA,TRBV7-2,CASSLVSGGGGTEAFF,TGTGCCAGCAGCTTAGTGAGCGGTGGGGGAGGCACTGAAGCTTTCTTT
TRBJ2-3,NA,NA,TRBV5-6,CASSLGRGDTQYF,TGTGCCAGCAGCTTAGGGAGGGGGGATACGCAGTATTTT
TRBJ2-1,TRBD2,NA,TRBV6-1,CASRAEAGGINEQFF,TGTGCCAGCAGGGCCGAAGCGGGAGGAATAAATGAGCAGTTCTTC
TRBJ1-2,NA,few,TRBV7-3,CASSPSTNNYGYTF,TGTGCCAGCAGCCCCTCCACCAATAACTATGGCTACACCTTC
TRBJ2-2,NA,NA,TRBV4-1,CASSQTTTGELFF,TGCGCCAGCAGCCAAACCACCACCGGGGAGCTGTTTTTT
TRBJ2-1,NA,once,TRBV2,CASSVGILRSYNEQFF,TGTGCCAGCAGTGTAGGCATACTAAGGTCCTACAATGAGCAGTTCTTC
TRBJ1-3,NA,NA,TRBV6-1,CASSEGGNTIYF,TGTGCCAGCAGTGAGGGAGGAAACACCATATATTTT
TRBJ1-2,NA,NA,TRBV29-1,CSVEERSGKGGYTF,TGCAGCGTTGAAGAAAGGTCGGGGAAGGGTGGCTACACCTTC
TRBJ1-2,NA,NA,TRBV25-1,CASSEGQFYGYTF,TGTGCCAGCAGTGAAGGGCAGTTCTATGGCTACACCTTC
TRBJ2-7,TRBD2,NA,TRBV7-2,CASSLQRGPYEQYF,TGTGCCAGCAGCCTTCAGCGGGGGCCCTACGAGCAGTACTTC
TRBJ2-7,TRBD1,NA,TRBV25-1,CASRDGTGGYEQYF,TGTGCCAGCAGAGACGGGACAGGGGGTTACGAGCAGTACTTC
TRBJ2-6,NA,NA,TRBV7-2,CASSSTASGANVLTF,TGTGCCAGCAGCTCGACGGCCTCTGGGGCCAACGTCCTGACTTTC
TRBJ2-7,NA,NA,TRBV4-1,CASSQYGGRELPYEQYF,TGCGCCAGCAGCCAATACGGGGGGCGGGAGCTACCCTACGAGCAGTACTTC
TRBJ2-5,NA,NA,TRBV6-1,CASTRGGMQETQYF,TGTGCCAGCACCCGGGGCGGGATGCAAGAGACCCAGTACTTC
TRBJ2-5,TRBD2,NA,TRBV30,CAWSNLAGEETQYF,TGTGCCTGGAGTAATTTAGCGGGAGAAGAGACCCAGTACTTC
TRBJ1-3,TRBD1,NA,TRBV5-6,CASSLAGTGGAGNTIYF,TGTGCCAGCAGCCTGGCCGGGACAGGGGGCGCTGGAAACACCATATATTTT
TRBJ2-3,NA,NA,TRBV5-4,CASSLQSDTQYF,TGTGCCAGCAGCCTGCAGAGCGATACGCAGTATTTT
TRBJ1-2,NA,NA,TRBV6-4,CASSDSTNGYTF,TGTGCCAGCAGTGACTCGACGAATGGCTACACCTTC
TRBJ1-5,TRBD1,NA,TRBV18,CASSPQGAGQPQHF,TGTGCCAGCTCACCACAGGGGGCAGGTCAGCCCCAGCATTTT
TRBJ2-7,TRBD1,NA,TRBV2,CASRGGQGAQSYEQYF,TGTGCCAGCAGGGGGGGACAGGGGGCCCAATCCTACGAGCAGTACTTC
TRBJ2-5,NA,NA,TRBV12-5,CASGLGAGFGETQYF,TGTGCTAGTGGTTTGGGCGCAGGGTTTGGGGAGACCCAGTACTTC
TRBJ2-7,NA,once,TRBV18,CASSPGPERKQYF,TGTGCCAGCTCGCCGGGCCCCGAGCGTAAGCAGTACTTC
TRBJ2-7,NA,NA,TRBV9,CASSVGVSPASYYEQYF,TGTGCCAGCAGCGTAGGAGTGTCCCCAGCGAGCTACTACGAGCAGTACTTC
TRBJ2-7,TRBD2,NA,TRBV6-1,CASSGPRGGSGRKVNEQYF,TGTGCCAGCAGTGGCCCCCGGGGGGGTAGCGGGAGAAAAGTTAACGAGCAGTACTTC
TRBJ1-1,TRBD1,NA,TRBV9,CASSVGQGPNTEAFF,TGTGCCAGCAGCGTCGGACAGGGCCCGAACACTGAAGCTTTCTTT
TRBJ2-2,NA,NA,TRBV15,CATSSFLLNTGELFF,TGTGCCACCAGCAGCTTCCTTCTAAACACCGGGGAGCTGTTTTTT
TRBJ1-4,NA,NA,TRBV5-1,CASSSGSTNEKLFF,TGCGCCAGCAGCTCGGGATCAACTAATGAAAAACTGTTTTTT
TRBJ2-1,NA,NA,TRBV27,CASSLSVAPNEQFF,TGTGCCAGCAGTTTATCGGTAGCTCCCAATGAGCAGTTCTTC
TRBJ2-7,NA,NA,TRBV29-1,CSVEDRTGRRHEQYF,TGCAGCGTTGAAGATCGAACCGGGAGAAGGCACGAGCAGTACTTC
TRBJ2-1,NA,NA,TRBV27,CASSLREDHSKFF,TGTGCCAGCAGTTTGAGGGAGGATCACTCTAAGTTCTTC
TRBJ2-2,TRBD1,NA,TRBV29-1,CSVRGPSNTGELFF,TGCAGCGTTAGGGGGCCCTCGAACACCGGGGAGCTGTTTTTT
TRBJ2-7,NA,NA,TRBV7-2,CASSFGRGLSSYEQYF,TGTGCCAGCAGCTTCGGTCGGGGCTTGAGCTCCTACGAGCAGTACTTC
TRBJ1-1,NA,NA,TRBV2,CATNDLGDTEAFF,TGTGCCACGAACGACCTAGGGGACACTGAAGCTTTCTTT
TRBJ1-1,NA,NA,TRBV28,CASSYGASEAFF,TGTGCCAGCAGTTACGGAGCGTCTGAAGCTTTCTTT
TRBJ1-2,NA,NA,TRBV18,CASSPEGIANYGYTF,TGTGCCAGCTCACCAGAGGGGATTGCTAACTATGGCTACACCTTC
TRBJ1-2,NA,NA,TRBV2,CASSEELGGYGYTF,TGTGCCAGCAGTGAAGAACTGGGGGGCTATGGCTACACCTTC
TRBJ2-1,TRBD2,few,TRBV5-1,CASSAGLAGDNEQFF,TGCGCCAGCAGCGCCGGACTAGCGGGGGACAATGAGCAGTTCTTC
TRBJ1-2,NA,NA,TRBV19,CASSKQVEIFSNYGYTF,TGTGCCAGTAGTAAACAGGTGGAGATCTTCTCTAACTATGGCTACACCTTC
TRBJ1-1,TRBD1,once,TRBV27,CASSQTGDIIIRTEAFF,TGTGCCAGCAGTCAGACAGGGGATATTATCATCCGGACTGAAGCTTTCTTT
TRBJ1-1,NA,NA,TRBV30,CAWRDNTEAFF,TGTGCCTGGAGGGACAACACTGAAGCTTTCTTT
TRBJ1-4,TRBD1,NA,TRBV5-4,CASSSKDRENEKLFF,TGTGCCAGCAGCTCGAAGGACAGGGAGAATGAAAAACTGTTTTTT
TRBJ1-1,TRBD1,NA,TRBV5-8,CASSWDRGTEAFF,TGTGCCAGCAGCTGGGACAGGGGAACTGAAGCTTTCTTT
TRBJ2-1,TRBD2,NA,TRBV9,CASSVTGTTYNEQFF,TGTGCCAGCAGCGTTACCGGGACTACCTACAATGAGCAGTTCTTC
TRBJ2-5,NA,once,TRBV4-1,CASSHPPSGLQETQYF,TGCGCCAGCAGCCATCCCCCGAGCGGGCTACAAGAGACCCAGTACTTC